The present T cell receptor (beta chain) was sequenced within a study of blood T cell repertoires in COVID-19. The wider study: The United States, Italy and Spain provided the acute and convalescent COVID-19 samples. The analysed material was cDNA or gDNA that came from T cells, B-cell-depleted T cells, or PBMCs.

In regard to this clone: A read error may produce the germline difference seen at one junction end.

The CDR3 is 15 residues long. Germline CDR1 SGHDT, CDR2 YYEEEE. Per the original data handling: Reference gene primers were amplified, and this amplification served to estimate nucleated cell counts. Here immunoSEQ multiplex PCR was the method, and the copy in TCRdb shows in-frame clones only, minus some. V and J calls and clone size come straight from that table; D and trimming were deduced from the DNA. The sample yields a few hundred thousand clones, 88% seen once. Sequenced sample: peripheral blood. This TCR derives from a man aged 18 to 30 with active or convalescent COVID-19. The chain employs TRBV5-6 and TRBJ2-3; D possibly corresponds to TRBD1 (7 bases). Here the CDR3 DNA reads TGTGCCAGCAGCTTGTCAGGGGGGAGCACAGGTACGCAGTATTTT. Amino acids: CASSLSGGSTGTQYF.